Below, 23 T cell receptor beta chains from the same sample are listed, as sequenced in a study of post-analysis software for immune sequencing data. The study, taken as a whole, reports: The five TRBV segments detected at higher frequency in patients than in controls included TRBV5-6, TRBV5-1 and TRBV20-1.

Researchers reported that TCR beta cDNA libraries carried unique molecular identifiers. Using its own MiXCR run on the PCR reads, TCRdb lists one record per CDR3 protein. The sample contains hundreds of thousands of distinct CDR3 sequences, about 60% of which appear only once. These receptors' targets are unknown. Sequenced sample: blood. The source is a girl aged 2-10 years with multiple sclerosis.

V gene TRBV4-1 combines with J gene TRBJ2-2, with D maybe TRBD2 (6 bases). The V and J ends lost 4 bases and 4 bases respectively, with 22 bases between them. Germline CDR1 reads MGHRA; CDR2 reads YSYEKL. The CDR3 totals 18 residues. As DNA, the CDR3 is TGCGCCAGCAGCCGAATCCCCATCGGGAGCTGGAGCACCGGGGAGCTGTTTTTT. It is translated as CASSRIPIGSWSTGELFF.

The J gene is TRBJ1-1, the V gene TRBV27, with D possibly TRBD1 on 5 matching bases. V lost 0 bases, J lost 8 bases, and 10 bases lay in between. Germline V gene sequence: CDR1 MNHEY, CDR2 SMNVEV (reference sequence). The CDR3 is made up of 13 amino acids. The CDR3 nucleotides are TGTGCCAGCAGTTTATCGACCCCAGGGGAAGCTTTCTTT. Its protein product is CASSLSTPGEAFF.

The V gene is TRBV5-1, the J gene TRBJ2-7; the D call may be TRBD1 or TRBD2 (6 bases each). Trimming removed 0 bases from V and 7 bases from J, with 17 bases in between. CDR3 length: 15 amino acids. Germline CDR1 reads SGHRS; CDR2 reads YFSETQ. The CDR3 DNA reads TGCGCCAGCAGCTTGGGGGTCCTGGGGGGCGAAGAGCAGTACTTC. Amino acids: CASSLGVLGGEEQYF.

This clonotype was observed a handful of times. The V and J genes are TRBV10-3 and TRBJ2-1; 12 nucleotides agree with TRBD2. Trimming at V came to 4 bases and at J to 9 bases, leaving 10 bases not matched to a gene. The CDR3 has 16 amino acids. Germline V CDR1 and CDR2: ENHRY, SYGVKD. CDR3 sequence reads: CAISGIPSGGAVEQFF. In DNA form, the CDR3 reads TGTGCCATCAGTGGAATCCCTAGCGGGGGGGCGGTTGAGCAGTTCTTC.

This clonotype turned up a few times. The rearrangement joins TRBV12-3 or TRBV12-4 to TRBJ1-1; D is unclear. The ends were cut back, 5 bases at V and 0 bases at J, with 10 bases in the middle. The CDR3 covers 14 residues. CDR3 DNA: TGTGCCAGCAGTCCCGGTCTGATGAACACTGAAGCTTTCTTT. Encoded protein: CASSPGLMNTEAFF.

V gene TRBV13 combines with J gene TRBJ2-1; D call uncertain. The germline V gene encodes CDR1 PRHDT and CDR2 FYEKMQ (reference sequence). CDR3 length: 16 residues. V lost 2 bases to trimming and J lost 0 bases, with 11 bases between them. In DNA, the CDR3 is TGTGCCAGCAGCTTAAGGCGGCTGAGCTCCTACAATGAGCAGTTCTTC. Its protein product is CASSLRRLSSYNEQFF.

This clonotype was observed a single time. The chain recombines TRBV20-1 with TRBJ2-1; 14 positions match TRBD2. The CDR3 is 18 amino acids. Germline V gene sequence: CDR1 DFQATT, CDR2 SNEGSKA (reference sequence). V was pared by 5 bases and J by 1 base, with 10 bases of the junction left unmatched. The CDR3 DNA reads TGCAGTGCTCCCCTCGGGACTAGCGGGAGAGGGTCCTACAATGAGCAGTTCTTC. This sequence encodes CSAPLGTSGRGSYNEQFF.

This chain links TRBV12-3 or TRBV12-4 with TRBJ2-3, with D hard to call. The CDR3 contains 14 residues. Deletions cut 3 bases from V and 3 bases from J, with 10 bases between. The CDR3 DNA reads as TGTGCCAGCAGTTTCCACCAGAGAACAGATACGCAGTATTTT. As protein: CASSFHQRTDTQYF.

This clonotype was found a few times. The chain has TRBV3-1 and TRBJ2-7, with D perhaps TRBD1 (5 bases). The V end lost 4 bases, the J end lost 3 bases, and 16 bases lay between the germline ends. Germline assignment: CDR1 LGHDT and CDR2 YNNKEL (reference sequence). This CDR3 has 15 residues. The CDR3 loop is CASSPGHLALYEQYF. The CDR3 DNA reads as TGTGCCAGCAGCCCCGGACACCTTGCGCTCTACGAGCAGTACTTC.

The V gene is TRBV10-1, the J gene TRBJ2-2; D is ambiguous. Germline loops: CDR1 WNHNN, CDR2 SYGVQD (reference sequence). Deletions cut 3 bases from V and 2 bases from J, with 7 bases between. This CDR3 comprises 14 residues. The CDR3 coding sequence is TGCGCCAGCAGTGAATATGGTAACACCGGGGAGCTGTTTTTT. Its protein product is CASSEYGNTGELFF.

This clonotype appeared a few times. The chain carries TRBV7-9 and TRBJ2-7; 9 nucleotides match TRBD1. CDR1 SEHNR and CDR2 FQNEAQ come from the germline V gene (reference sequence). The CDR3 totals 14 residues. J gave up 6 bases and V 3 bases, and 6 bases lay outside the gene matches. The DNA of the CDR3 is TGTGCCAGCAGCTTGGGGACAGGGCTTGGCGAGCAGTACTTC. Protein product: CASSLGTGLGEQYF.

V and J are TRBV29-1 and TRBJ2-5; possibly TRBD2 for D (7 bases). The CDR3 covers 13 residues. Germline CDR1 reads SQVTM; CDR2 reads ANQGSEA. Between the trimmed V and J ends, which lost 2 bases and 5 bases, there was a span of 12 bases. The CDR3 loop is CSVEIGGPETQYF. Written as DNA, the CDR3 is TGCAGCGTTGAAATCGGGGGGCCTGAGACCCAGTACTTC. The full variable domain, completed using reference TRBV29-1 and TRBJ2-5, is SAVISQKPSRDICQRGTSLTIQCQVDSQVTMMFWYRQQPGQSLTLIATANQGSEATYESGFVIDKFPISRPNLTFSTLTVSNMSPEDSSIYLCSVEIGGPETQYFGPGTRLLVL.

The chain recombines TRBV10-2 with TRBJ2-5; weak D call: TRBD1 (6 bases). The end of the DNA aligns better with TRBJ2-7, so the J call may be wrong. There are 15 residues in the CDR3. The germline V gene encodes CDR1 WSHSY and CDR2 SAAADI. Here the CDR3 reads CASSHVQGSGNEQYF. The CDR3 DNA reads TGCGCCAGCAGTCACGTACAGGGAAGCGGTAACGAGCAGTACTTC.

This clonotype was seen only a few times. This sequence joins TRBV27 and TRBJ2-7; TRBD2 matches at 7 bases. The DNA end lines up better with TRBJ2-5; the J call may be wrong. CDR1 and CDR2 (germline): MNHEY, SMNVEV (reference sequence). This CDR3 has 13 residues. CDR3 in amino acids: CASSFTGGETQYF. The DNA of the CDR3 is TGTGCCAGCAGTTTTACGGGAGGAGAGACCCAGTACTTC.

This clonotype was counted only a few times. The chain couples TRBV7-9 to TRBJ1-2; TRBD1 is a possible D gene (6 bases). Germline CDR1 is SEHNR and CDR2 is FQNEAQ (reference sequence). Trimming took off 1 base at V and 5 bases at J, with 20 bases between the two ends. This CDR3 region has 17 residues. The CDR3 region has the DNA TGTGCCAGCAGCTTAGTACAGGGATCCAGAGTGGGGTATGGCTACACCTTC. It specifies CASSLVQGSRVGYGYTF.

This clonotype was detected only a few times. CDR3 in DNA: TGCAGCGTTGCTTCGGCAGGGTCCACCGATAGCAATCAGCCCCAGCATTTT. This gives the protein CSVASAGSTDSNQPQHF. V and J are TRBV29-1 and TRBJ1-5; D is perhaps TRBD1 (5 bases). CDR1 and CDR2 (germline): SQVTM, ANQGSEA. The V gene lost 4 bases and the J gene lost 0 bases, with 19 bases spanning the gap. There are 17 residues in the CDR3.

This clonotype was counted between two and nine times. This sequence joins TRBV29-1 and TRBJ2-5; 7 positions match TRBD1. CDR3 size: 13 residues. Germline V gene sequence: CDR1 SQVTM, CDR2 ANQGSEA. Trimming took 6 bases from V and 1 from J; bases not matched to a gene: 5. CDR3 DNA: TGCAGCGTCGCCACAGGGGCCCAAGAGACCCAGTACTTC. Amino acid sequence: CSVATGAQETQYF.

The CDR3: CSVLDRAAYEQYF. CDR3 coding DNA: TGCAGCGTCCTCGACAGGGCTGCCTACGAGCAGTACTTC. The gene calls are TRBV29-1 and TRBJ2-7; 7 positions match TRBD1. The CDR3 runs 13 residues. Germline V lookup: CDR1 SQVTM, CDR2 ANQGSEA. Germline trimming cut 6 bases from V and 2 bases from J; bases unmatched to any gene: 7.

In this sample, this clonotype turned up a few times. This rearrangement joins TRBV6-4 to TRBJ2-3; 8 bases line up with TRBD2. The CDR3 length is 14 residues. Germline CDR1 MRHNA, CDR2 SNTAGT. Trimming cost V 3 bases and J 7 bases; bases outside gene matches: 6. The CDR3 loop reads CASSELAESNTQYF. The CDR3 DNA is TGTGCCAGCAGTGAACTAGCGGAGAGTAATACGCAGTATTTT.

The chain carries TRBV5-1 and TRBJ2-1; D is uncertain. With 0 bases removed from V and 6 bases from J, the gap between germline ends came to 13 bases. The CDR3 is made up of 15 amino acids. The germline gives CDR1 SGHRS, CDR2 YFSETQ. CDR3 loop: CASSLEGFSPNEQFF. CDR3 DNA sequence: TGCGCCAGCAGCTTGGAGGGCTTTTCCCCCAATGAGCAGTTCTTC.

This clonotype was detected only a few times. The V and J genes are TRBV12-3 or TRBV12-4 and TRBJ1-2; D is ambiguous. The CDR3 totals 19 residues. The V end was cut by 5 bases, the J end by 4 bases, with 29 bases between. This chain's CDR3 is CASSPSSPSKGGQGYGYTF. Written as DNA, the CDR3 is TGTGCCAGCAGTCCTTCCTCCCCCAGCAAGGGAGGGCAAGGCTATGGCTACACCTTC.

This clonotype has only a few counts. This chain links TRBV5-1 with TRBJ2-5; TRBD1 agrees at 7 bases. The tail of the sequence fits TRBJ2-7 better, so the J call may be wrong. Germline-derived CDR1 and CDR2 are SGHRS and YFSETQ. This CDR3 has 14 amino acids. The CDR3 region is CASSPSDRDYEQYF. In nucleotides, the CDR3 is TGCGCCAGCAGCCCCAGCGACAGGGACTACGAGCAGTACTTC.

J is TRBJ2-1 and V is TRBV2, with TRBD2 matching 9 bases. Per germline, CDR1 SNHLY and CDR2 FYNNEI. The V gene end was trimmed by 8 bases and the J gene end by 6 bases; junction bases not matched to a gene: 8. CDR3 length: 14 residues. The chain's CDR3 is CASPGTSGFNEQFF. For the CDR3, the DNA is TGTGCCAGCCCAGGAACTAGCGGGTTCAATGAGCAGTTCTTC. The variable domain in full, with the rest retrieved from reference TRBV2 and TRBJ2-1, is EPEVTQTPSHQVTQMGQEVILRCVPISNHLYFYWYRQILGQKVEFLVSFYNNEISEKSEIFDDQFSVERPDGSNFTLKIRSTKLEDSAMYFCASPGTSGFNEQFFGPGTRLTVL.